What follows are 21 T cell receptor beta chains derived from one specimen sequenced in a study of blood T cells in healthy people across ages. The second PCR ran about 6 to 12 cycles with a sample-barcoded 5' primer and J-beta primers. TCRdb ran MiXCR on the 5' RACE reads and lists one entry per CDR3 protein. The repertoire has 1.8 million or so distinct CDR3 sequences, 39% of them found once; the top ten carry about 21%. Source material: blood. These receptors came from a human donor in good health.

This clonotype was seen only a few times. V is TRBV6-5 and J is TRBJ1-2; the D gene is possibly TRBD1 (6 bases). The CDR3 spans 14 residues. The V end lost 0 bases, the J end lost 6 bases, and 11 bases lay between the germline ends. CDR1 and CDR2 (germline): MNHEY, SVGAGI. CDR3 region: CASSYSSAGDGYTF. The CDR3 DNA follows: TGTGCCAGCAGTTACTCGTCGGCAGGGGATGGCTACACCTTC.

This clonotype was counted between two and nine times. V usage is TRBV10-3 and J usage is TRBJ2-5; 8 nucleotides line up with TRBD2. The V gene's germline CDR1 is ENHRY and CDR2 SYGVKD. The CDR3 has 18 residues. V lost 3 bases, J lost 2 bases, and 14 bases stayed unmatched. The CDR3 sequence is CAISDAKAGGAFQETQYF. The CDR3 DNA sequence: TGTGCCATCAGTGACGCCAAGGCCGGGGGGGCATTTCAAGAGACCCAGTACTTC.

V is TRBV6-5 and J is TRBJ2-1, with a possible D match to TRBD2 (5 bases). CDR1 and CDR2 (germline): MNHEY, SVGAGI. This CDR3 is built from 13 residues. V lost 1 base and J lost 9, with 10 bases in between. Here the CDR3 reads CASSYFNRGEQFF. The DNA of the CDR3 is TGTGCCAGCAGTTACTTTAATCGGGGTGAGCAGTTCTTC.

V and J are TRBV6-1 and TRBJ2-4; the match to TRBD1 covers 8 bases. The end of the DNA fits TRBJ2-7 better, so the J call may be wrong. CDR1 is MNHNS, CDR2 SASEGT, per germline. CDR3 length equals 14 residues. The CDR3: CASPGTGGTYEQYF. The CDR3 nucleotides are TGTGCCAGCCCCGGGACAGGAGGTACCTACGAGCAGTACTTC.

This clonotype was counted between two and nine times. This sequence joins TRBV20-1 and TRBJ2-7, with 8 bases aligning to TRBD2. This CDR3 region has 15 residues. V lost 0 bases to trimming and J lost 2 bases; unmatched junction nucleotides: 6. Germline lookup yields CDR1 DFQATT and CDR2 SNEGSKA (reference sequence). This CDR3 reads CSARDWGSGAYEQYF. CDR3 sequence (DNA): TGCAGTGCTAGAGATTGGGGTAGCGGGGCCTACGAGCAGTACTTC.

This clonotype was counted once. The J gene is TRBJ2-1, the V gene TRBV6-4, with 9 bases aligning to TRBD2. The CDR3 runs to 15 residues. Trimming at V came to 3 bases and at J to 8 bases, leaving 8 bases not matched to a gene. CDR1 MRHNA and CDR2 SNTAGT come from the germline V gene. The DNA for the CDR3 is TGTGCCAGCAGTGAGCGGGGGGGCCTGACGGATGAGCAGTTCTTC. As protein: CASSERGGLTDEQFF.

This chain joins TRBV6-6 and TRBJ2-7; D may be TRBD1 (6 bases). Germline V gene sequence: CDR1 MNHNY, CDR2 SVGAGI (reference sequence). The V gene lost 1 base and the J gene lost 7 bases, with 23 bases spanning the gap. CDR3 length: 17 amino acids. The CDR3 DNA follows: TGTGCCAGCAGTTACTATTCTAACCGGGACATCCCCAATGAGCAGTACTTC. It is translated as CASSYYSNRDIPNEQYF.

The genes are TRBV7-2 and TRBJ1-1; D unresolved. Trimming cost V 1 base and J 0 bases, with 12 bases left between them. Germline CDR1 is SGHTA and CDR2 is FQGNSA. The CDR3 sequence is 16 residues long. CDR3 in DNA: TGTGCCAGCAGCTTAGGAGGAGGGATCATGAACACTGAAGCTTTCTTT. It codes for CASSLGGGIMNTEAFF.

CDR3 region: CATTESGQRFGYTF. The CDR3 DNA is TGTGCCACGACGGAGTCGGGACAGCGTTTTGGCTACACCTTC. The rearrangement joins TRBV6-2 or TRBV6-3 to TRBJ1-2; 7 nucleotides agree with TRBD1. The ends lost 10 bases at V and 7 bases at J; junction bases unmatched: 15. Germline V gives CDR1 MNHEY, CDR2 SVGEGT. This CDR3 comprises 14 residues.

The chain uses TRBV6-5 and TRBJ2-7; 9 bases line up with TRBD1. This CDR3 is built from 15 residues. From germline, CDR1 is MNHEY and CDR2 SVGAGI. Germline trimming cut 5 bases from V and 2 bases from J; bases unmatched to any gene: 7. CDR3 loop: CASSKAGTGPYEQYF. The CDR3 DNA follows: TGTGCCAGCAGTAAAGCCGGGACAGGGCCCTACGAGCAGTACTTC.

The chain carries TRBV29-1 and TRBJ2-6; 8 bases map to TRBD2. V was clipped by 7 bases and J by 2 bases; unmatched bases: 10. Looked up from germline, CDR1 is SQVTM and CDR2 is ANQGSEA. The CDR3 extends over 16 amino acids. This chain's CDR3 is CSAGGEGLAGANVLTF. In nucleotides, the CDR3 is TGCAGCGCCGGAGGGGAGGGACTAGCTGGGGCCAACGTCCTGACTTTC.

This sequence joins TRBV6-2 or TRBV6-3 and TRBJ2-1, with D uncertain. Germline V gene data show CDR1 as MNHEY and CDR2 as SVGEGT. The CDR3 sequence is 12 residues long. V dropped 7 bases and J dropped 2 bases, with 6 bases sitting between them. The CDR3 spells CASKGPYNEQFF. Written as DNA, the CDR3 is TGTGCCAGCAAAGGACCCTACAATGAGCAGTTCTTC.

This clonotype was found a few times. The chain uses TRBV5-1 and TRBJ2-3; TRBD2 aligns across 8 bases. This CDR3 is 16 amino acids long. Unmatched junction bases numbered 9, after V lost 4 bases and J lost 2 bases. Germline loops: CDR1 SGHRS, CDR2 YFSETQ. The CDR3 coding sequence is TGCGCCAGCAGCCAAGGGACTAGTAGTAACACAGATACGCAGTATTTT. Its protein product is CASSQGTSSNTDTQYF.

The chain uses TRBV20-1 and TRBJ2-7; D is uncertain. Between the trimmed V and J ends, which lost 3 bases and 3 bases, there was a span of 15 bases. Germline assignment: CDR1 DFQATT and CDR2 SNEGSKA (reference sequence). The CDR3 is 14 residues long. Written as DNA, the CDR3 is TGCAGTGCTAGGGACGGAGTATTATACTACGAGCAGTACTTC. Protein sequence: CSARDGVLYYEQYF.

The table lists this clonotype with a few counts. At one end, the junction sequence differs from germline, possibly due to a read error. V is TRBV7-2 and J is TRBJ1-2; 9 bases are shared with TRBD1. Germline V gene lookup returns CDR1 SGHTA and CDR2 FQGNSA. The CDR3 sequence is 16 residues long. CDR3 sequence reads: CASRLGPGQGDYGYTF. The CDR3 coding sequence is TGTGCCAGCAGGTTAGGCCCGGGACAGGGTGACTATGGCTACACCTTC.

This clonotype was found a few times. The J gene is TRBJ2-4, the V gene TRBV4-3, with 7 bases identical to TRBD1. With the DNA end fitting TRBJ2-7 better, the J assignment may be wrong. Germline-derived CDR1 and CDR2 are LGHNA and YSLEER. The CDR3 spans 13 residues. CDR3 protein: CASSQRTGVEQYF. In DNA, the CDR3 is TGCGCCAGCAGCCAACGCACAGGGGTCGAGCAGTACTTC.

This clonotype was picked up a small number of times. The gene calls are TRBV4-3 and TRBJ2-1; TRBD1 aligns across 10 bases. CDR1 is LGHNA, CDR2 YSLEER, per germline. The V gene end was trimmed by 5 bases and the J gene end by 4 bases; junction bases not matched to a gene: 5. The CDR3 is made up of 15 amino acids. The CDR3 protein is CASSTTGGMYNEQFF. Written as DNA, the CDR3 is TGCGCCAGCAGCACGACAGGGGGCATGTACAATGAGCAGTTCTTC.

The gene calls are TRBV6-5 and TRBJ2-6; TRBD1 might be the D (6 bases). CDR1 and CDR2 (germline): MNHEY, SVGAGI. V dropped 2 bases and J dropped 0 bases, with 17 bases sitting between them. The CDR3 length is 19 residues. The CDR3 DNA reads as TGTGCCAGCAGTTACGCCACACCAAGGGGGAGCTCTGGGGCCAACGTCCTGACTTTC. Its protein product is CASSYATPRGSSGANVLTF.

This clonotype was seen a few times. The V and J genes are TRBV6-5 and TRBJ1-2, with 7 bases fitting TRBD1. Trimming cost V 6 bases and J 7 bases; bases outside gene matches: 14. The germline V gene has CDR1 MNHEY and CDR2 SVGAGI. The length of the CDR3 is 15 residues. The CDR3 coding sequence is TGTGCCAGCAGGACCATTCACAGGGGTGGGGGTGGCTACACCTTC. The encoded protein is CASRTIHRGGGGYTF.

The V and J genes are TRBV29-1 and TRBJ2-1; 8 nucleotides agree with TRBD2. There are 15 residues in the CDR3. Germline V gene data show CDR1 as SQVTM and CDR2 as ANQGSEA. V shed 2 bases, J shed 8 bases, and the junction held 11 bases outside the gene matches. This CDR3 is CSVEPPGGGYDEQFF. CDR3 DNA: TGCAGCGTTGAACCTCCTGGCGGGGGGTACGATGAGCAGTTCTTC.

The J gene is TRBJ2-6, the V gene TRBV7-8; no definite D call. Between the trimmed V and J ends, which lost 0 bases and 2 bases, there was a span of 11 bases. CDR1 is SGHVS and CDR2 is FQNEAQ in the germline V gene. The CDR3 contains 17 residues. CDR3 region: CASSLAHGVTGANVLTF. As DNA, the CDR3 is TGTGCCAGCAGCTTAGCCCATGGGGTGACTGGGGCCAACGTCCTGACTTTC.